What follows are 2 T cell receptor beta chains derived from one specimen sequenced in a study of blood T cell repertoires in COVID-19. Clones were read by immunoSEQ multiplex PCR, and TCRdb kept only the in-frame ones, dropping some. The profile covers approximately 300,000 clones, with more than 80% appearing a single time and 6% to 7% taken by the ten largest. Source material: peripheral blood. The source is a woman aged 25 to 39 with COVID-19, enrolled during active disease.

The chain combines TRBV25-1 with TRBJ1-4, with 7 bases fitting TRBD1. The ends lost 4 bases at V and 6 bases at J; junction bases unmatched: 8. Germline CDR1 reads MGHDK; CDR2 reads SYGVNS. The CDR3 runs 15 residues. For the CDR3, the DNA is TGTGCCAGCAGTGGACAGACAGGGACCCATGAAAAACTGTTTTTT. Protein: CASSGQTGTHEKLFF. Drawing the rest from reference TRBV25-1 and TRBJ1-4, the complete variable domain is EADIYQTPRYLVIGTGKKITLECSQTMGHDKMYWYQQDPGMELHLIHYSYGVNSTEKGDLSSESTVSRIRTEHFPLTLESARPSHTSQYLCASSGQTGTHEKLFFGSGTQLSVL.

This chain connects TRBV10-3 to TRBJ2-7, with 9 bases matching TRBD2. V gave up 2 bases and J gave up 7 bases; unmatched junction bases: 9. This CDR3 spans 15 amino acids. Per the germline V gene, CDR1 is ENHRY and CDR2 is SYGVKD. The CDR3 protein is CAISEPGLAHGEQYF. CDR3 coding DNA: TGTGCCATCAGTGAGCCGGGACTAGCCCATGGGGAGCAGTACTTC.